These T cell receptor beta chains were read from a single sample in a study of cytomegalovirus exposure and HLA in healthy donors. The table came from immunoSEQ multiplex PCR; TCRdb's copy has only in-frame clones and leaves some out. The sample holds approximately 100,000 clones; 65% to 80% are singletons and the top ten take roughly 3.4%. The specimen was PBMCs. The receptors stem from a man in his fifties or sixties in good health and CMV-seronegative. The CDR3 runs from the conserved cysteine through the conserved F or W. Fields, in order: J gene, V gene, D gene, clone size, CDR3 protein, CDR3 DNA. D genes are given only for firm matches. A row's size may be missing; if present it is once, few, many or a size class.

j_gene: TRBJ1-5; v_gene: TRBV2; d_gene: NA; abundance: once; CDR3aa: CASSDRGSNQPQHF; CDR3nt: TGTGCCAGCAGTGACAGGGGTAGCAATCAGCCCCAGCATTTT
j_gene: TRBJ2-2; v_gene: TRBV5-1; d_gene: NA; abundance: NA; CDR3aa: CASGGQRGTGELFF; CDR3nt: TGCGCCAGCGGTGGACAGAGAGGGACCGGGGAGCTGTTTTTT
j_gene: TRBJ1-4; v_gene: TRBV10-3; d_gene: NA; abundance: few; CDR3aa: CAISQTGAGANEKLFF; CDR3nt: TGTGCCATCAGTCAAACAGGAGCCGGTGCTAATGAAAAACTGTTTTTT
j_gene: TRBJ1-5; v_gene: TRBV7-2; d_gene: TRBD1; abundance: few; CDR3aa: CASSRTGDNQPQHF; CDR3nt: TGTGCCAGCAGCCGGACAGGGGATAATCAGCCCCAGCATTTT
j_gene: TRBJ1-3; v_gene: TRBV5-1; d_gene: TRBD1; abundance: NA; CDR3aa: CASSTSGGNVDTIYF; CDR3nt: TGCGCCAGCAGCACCTCAGGGGGTAATGTGGACACCATATATTTT
j_gene: TRBJ1-2; v_gene: TRBV5-5; d_gene: TRBD1; abundance: NA; CDR3aa: CASSLTGGDGYTF; CDR3nt: TGTGCCAGCAGCTTGACAGGGGGCGATGGCTACACCTTC
j_gene: TRBJ1-5; v_gene: TRBV19; d_gene: TRBD1; abundance: NA; CDR3aa: CASSPLRDREENQPQHF; CDR3nt: TGTGCCAGTAGTCCGCTTCGGGACAGGGAGGAGAATCAGCCCCAGCATTTT
j_gene: TRBJ2-1; v_gene: TRBV4-2; d_gene: TRBD2; abundance: NA; CDR3aa: CASSQDWPGGRQEQFF; CDR3nt: TGTGCCAGCAGCCAAGATTGGCCGGGGGGGCGTCAAGAGCAGTTCTTC
j_gene: TRBJ1-1; v_gene: TRBV18; d_gene: NA; abundance: NA; CDR3aa: CASSPQEGGNTEAFF; CDR3nt: TGTGCCAGCTCACCACAAGAAGGGGGTAACACTGAAGCTTTCTTT
j_gene: TRBJ1-2; v_gene: TRBV9; d_gene: NA; abundance: few; CDR3aa: CASSGQVVYGYTF; CDR3nt: TGTGCCAGCAGCGGACAGGTGGTGTATGGCTACACCTTC
j_gene: TRBJ1-4; v_gene: TRBV4-1; d_gene: TRBD1; abundance: NA; CDR3aa: CASSQRQGGNEKLFF; CDR3nt: TGCGCCAGCAGCCAACGACAGGGAGGTAATGAAAAACTGTTTTTT